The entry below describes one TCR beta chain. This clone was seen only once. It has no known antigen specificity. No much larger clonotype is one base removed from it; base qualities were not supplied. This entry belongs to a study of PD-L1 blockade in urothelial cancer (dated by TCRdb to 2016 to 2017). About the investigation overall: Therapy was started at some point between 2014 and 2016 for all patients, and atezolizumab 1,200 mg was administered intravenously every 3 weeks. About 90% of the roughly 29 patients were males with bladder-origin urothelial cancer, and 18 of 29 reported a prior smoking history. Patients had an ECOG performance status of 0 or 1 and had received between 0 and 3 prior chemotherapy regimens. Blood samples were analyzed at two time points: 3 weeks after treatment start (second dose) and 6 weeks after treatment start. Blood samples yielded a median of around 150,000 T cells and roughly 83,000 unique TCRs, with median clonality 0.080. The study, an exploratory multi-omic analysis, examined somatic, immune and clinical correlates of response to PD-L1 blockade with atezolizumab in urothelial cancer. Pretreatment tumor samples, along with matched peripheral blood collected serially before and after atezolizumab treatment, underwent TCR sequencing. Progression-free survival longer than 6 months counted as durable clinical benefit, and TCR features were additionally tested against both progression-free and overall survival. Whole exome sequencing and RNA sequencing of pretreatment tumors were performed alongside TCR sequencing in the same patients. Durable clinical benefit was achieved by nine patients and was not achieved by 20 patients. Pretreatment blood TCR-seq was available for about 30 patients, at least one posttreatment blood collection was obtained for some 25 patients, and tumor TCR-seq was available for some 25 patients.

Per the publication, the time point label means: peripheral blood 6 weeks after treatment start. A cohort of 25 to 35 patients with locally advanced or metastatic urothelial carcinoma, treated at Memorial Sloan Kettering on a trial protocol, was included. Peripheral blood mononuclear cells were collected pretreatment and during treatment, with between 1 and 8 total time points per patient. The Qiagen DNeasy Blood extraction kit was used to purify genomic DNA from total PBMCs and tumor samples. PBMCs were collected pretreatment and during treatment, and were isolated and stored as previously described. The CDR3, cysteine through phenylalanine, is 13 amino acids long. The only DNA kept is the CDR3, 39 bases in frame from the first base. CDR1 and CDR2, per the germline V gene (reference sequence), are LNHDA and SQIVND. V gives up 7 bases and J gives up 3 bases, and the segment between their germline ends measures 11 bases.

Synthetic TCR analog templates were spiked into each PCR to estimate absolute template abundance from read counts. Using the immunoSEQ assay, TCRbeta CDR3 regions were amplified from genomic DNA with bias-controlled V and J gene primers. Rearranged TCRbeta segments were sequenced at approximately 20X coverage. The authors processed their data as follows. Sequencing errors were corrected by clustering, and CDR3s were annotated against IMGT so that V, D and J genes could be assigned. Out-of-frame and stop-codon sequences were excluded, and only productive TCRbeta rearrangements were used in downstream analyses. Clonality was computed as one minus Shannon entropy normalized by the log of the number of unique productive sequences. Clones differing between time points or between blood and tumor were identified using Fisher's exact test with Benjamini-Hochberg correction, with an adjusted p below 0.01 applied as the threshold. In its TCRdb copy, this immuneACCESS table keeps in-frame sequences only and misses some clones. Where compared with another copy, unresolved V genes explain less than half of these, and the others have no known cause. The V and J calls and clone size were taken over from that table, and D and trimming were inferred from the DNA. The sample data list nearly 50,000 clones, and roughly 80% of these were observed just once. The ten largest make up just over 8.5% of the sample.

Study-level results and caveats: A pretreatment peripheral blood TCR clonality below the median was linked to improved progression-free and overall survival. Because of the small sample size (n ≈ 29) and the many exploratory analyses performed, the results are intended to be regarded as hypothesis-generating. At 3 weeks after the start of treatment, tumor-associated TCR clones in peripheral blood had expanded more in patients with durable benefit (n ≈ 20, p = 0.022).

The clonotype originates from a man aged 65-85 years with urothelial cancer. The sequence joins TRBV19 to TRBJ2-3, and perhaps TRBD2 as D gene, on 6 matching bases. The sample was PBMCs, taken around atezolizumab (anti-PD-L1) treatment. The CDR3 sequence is CASTAGRTDTQYF. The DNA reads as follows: TGTGCCAGTACAGCGGGCAGGACAGATACGCAGTATTTT.